This T cell receptor (beta chain) was captured in a study of cytomegalovirus exposure and HLA in healthy donors. Study-level findings and limits: As immune exposure information, only CMV serostatus was available. The study put some 160 TCR beta chains on its list as cytomegalovirus-associated. In a later analysis, at a false discovery rate of 0.05, 15,000 to 20,000 TCR beta sequences matched HLA alleles. Roughly uniform depth of sequencing across donors was assumed in presence/absence analyses.

13 Jbeta primers and 60 Vbeta primers were used for the PCR. Some clones are missing from TCRdb's copy, which holds only in-frame ones; the method was immunoSEQ multiplex PCR. Here the sample spans 95,000 to 110,000 clones, 77% being singletons. The CDR3 length is 17 residues. The V and J ends lost 2 bases and 4 bases respectively, with 20 bases between them. Germline V CDR1 and CDR2: SGHTA, FQGNSA. A note on this clone: The antigen is undetermined.

The genes are TRBV7-2 and TRBJ1-2, with D maybe TRBD1 (6 bases). Sequencing was carried out using PBMCs. The TCR sequence derives from a male donor in good health and CMV-seronegative. CDR3 in amino acids: CASSLPGRGAIVYGYTF. The CDR3 coding sequence is TGTGCCAGCAGCTTACCGGGACGGGGGGCTATAGTCTATGGCTACACCTTC.